This is a list of T cell receptor beta chains from one sample in a study of CD8+CD57+ T cells in acquired aplastic anemia. TCRdb fed the reads into MiXCR, producing one record per CDR3 protein. The sample contains approximately 200,000 distinct CDR3 sequences, around 66% of which appear only once. Source material: sorted CD4+, CD8+, or CD8+CD57+ T cells (not recorded which) from PBMCs. These receptors came from a human donor with severe aplastic anemia or a healthy control (not recorded which). Both conserved end residues are part of each CDR3. Each record gives: clone size, D gene, V gene, J gene, CDR3 DNA, CDR3 protein. D genes are given only for firm matches. A row's size may be missing; if present it is once, few, many or a size class.

>-|TRBD1|TRBV20-1|TRBJ1-6
TGCAGTGCTAGGACAGGGGGTAATTCACCCCTCCACTTT
CSARTGGNSPLHF
>-|-|TRBV7-4|TRBJ1-5
TGTGCCAGCAGCATCGGGAGTGGCAATCAGCCCCAGCATTTT
CASSIGSGNQPQHF
>few|TRBD2|TRBV20-1|TRBJ2-5
TGCAGTGCTGGCGTGGGACTAGCAGAAGAGACCCAGTACTTC
CSAGVGLAEETQYF
>-|-|TRBV20-1|TRBJ2-7
TGCAGTGCTAGAGACCCCGAAGGGGGGAAATCCTACGAGCAGTACTTC
CSARDPEGGKSYEQYF
>-|TRBD1|TRBV7-2|TRBJ2-5
TGTGCCAGCAGGTTGACAGGGGTGGAGACCCAGTACTTC
CASRLTGVETQYF
>few|-|TRBV7-6|TRBJ2-7
TGTGCCAGCAGCTTAGGGCAGGGCAGCGCCTACGAGCAGTACTTC
CASSLGQGSAYEQYF
>few|TRBD2|TRBV7-9|TRBJ2-1
TGTGCCACCGCTAGCGGGGGGGCAAACAATGAGCAGTTCTTC
CATASGGANNEQFF
>-|-|TRBV19|TRBJ1-2
TGTGCCAGTAGTGCAACCCACAGGGCACCTAACTATGGCTACACCTTC
CASSATHRAPNYGYTF
>-|TRBD1|TRBV20-1|TRBJ1-5
TGCAGTGCCCCGACAGGGACCTCTAGCAATCAGCCCCAGCATTTT
CSAPTGTSSNQPQHF
>many|-|TRBV27|TRBJ2-7
TGTGCCAGCAGTTTTGGGCCCGGCGAGCAGTACTTC
CASSFGPGEQYF
>-|-|TRBV6-5|TRBJ2-7
TGTGCCAGCAGTTTTAAGGATCCTTCCTACGAGCAGTACTTC
CASSFKDPSYEQYF
>-|TRBD2|TRBV7-9|TRBJ2-1
TGTGCCAGCAGCTCCCTAGCGGACTCCTACAATGAGCAGTTCTTC
CASSSLADSYNEQFF
>few|-|TRBV20-1|TRBJ1-1
TGCAGTGCTAGAGATTTTAGGTTTAACATGAACACTGAAGCTTTCTTT
CSARDFRFNMNTEAFF
>few|-|TRBV9|TRBJ2-1
TGTGCCAGCAGCGACATAGGGTCGAACAATGAGCAGTTCTTC
CASSDIGSNNEQFF
>many|TRBD1|TRBV5-8|TRBJ2-7
TGTGCCAGCAGCAAGATGACAGGGGGTTCCTACGAGCAGTACTTC
CASSKMTGGSYEQYF
>-|TRBD1|TRBV7-9|TRBJ1-2
TGTGCCAGTAGCTCAACCCTGACAGGGCGAGATGGCTACACCTTC
CASSSTLTGRDGYTF
>-|TRBD2|TRBV29-1|TRBJ2-7
TGCAGCGTTGAAGGGTCGGGACTAGCGGTCCACGAGCAGTACTTC
CSVEGSGLAVHEQYF
>-|-|TRBV5-1|TRBJ2-7
TGCGCCAGCAGCCCAGCCGGGAGCTCCTACGAGCAGTACTTC
CASSPAGSSYEQYF
>-|-|TRBV19|TRBJ2-1
TGTGCCAGTAGCGCGGGGACACCCTACAATGAGCAGTTCTTC
CASSAGTPYNEQFF
>-|TRBD2|TRBV20-1|TRBJ2-1
TGCAGTGCTAGACCGACTAGCGGTCCCAATGAGCAGTTCTTC
CSARPTSGPNEQFF
>-|TRBD2|TRBV30|TRBJ2-1
TGTGCCTGGAGAAGTTTTAGCGGGGGGGAACCCGAGCAGTTCTTC
CAWRSFSGGEPEQFF
>-|TRBD1|TRBV5-1|TRBJ2-3
TGCGCCAGCAGCTTGGCGACGACAGGGACCACAGATACGCAGTATTTT
CASSLATTGTTDTQYF
>-|-|TRBV9|TRBJ2-5
TGTGCCAGCAGCGTAGGACTAGGCGGCCAAGAGACCCAGTACTTC
CASSVGLGGQETQYF
>-|TRBD1|TRBV7-9|TRBJ1-2
TGTGCCAGCAGCTTAGGGGGGACAGGGGTGAAGGATGGCTACACCTTC
CASSLGGTGVKDGYTF
>-|TRBD1|TRBV25-1|TRBJ1-6
TGTGCCAGCAGTACCGGGACAGGGATGAATTCACCCCTCCACTTT
CASSTGTGMNSPLHF